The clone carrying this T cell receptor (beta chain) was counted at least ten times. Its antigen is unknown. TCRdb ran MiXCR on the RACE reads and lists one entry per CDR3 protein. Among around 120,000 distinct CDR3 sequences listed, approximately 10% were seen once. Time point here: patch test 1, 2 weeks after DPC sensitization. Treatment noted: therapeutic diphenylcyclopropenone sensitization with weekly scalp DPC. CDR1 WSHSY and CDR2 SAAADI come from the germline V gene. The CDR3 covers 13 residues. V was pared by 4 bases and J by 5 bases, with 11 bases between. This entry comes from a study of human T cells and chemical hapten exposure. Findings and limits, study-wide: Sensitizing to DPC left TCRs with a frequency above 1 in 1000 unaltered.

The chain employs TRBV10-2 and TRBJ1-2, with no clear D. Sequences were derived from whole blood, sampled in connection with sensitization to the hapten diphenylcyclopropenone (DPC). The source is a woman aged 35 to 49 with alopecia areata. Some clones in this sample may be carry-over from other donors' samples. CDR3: CASSGNSQYGYTF. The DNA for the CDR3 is TGCGCCAGCAGTGGCAACTCTCAATATGGCTACACCTTC.